The 25 T cell receptor beta chains given below trace back to one sample, sequenced in a study of blood T cell repertoires in COVID-19. The method was immunoSEQ multiplex PCR; TCRdb's version includes in-frame clones alone and lacks a portion of them. Of roughly 150,000 clones listed, around 88% are singletons. The source material was peripheral blood. Receptor source: a human donor in a cohort sampled during active COVID-19.

The gene calls are TRBV28 and TRBJ2-7, with TRBD1 matching 10 bases. V shed 3 bases, J shed 6 bases, and the junction held 5 bases outside the gene matches. CDR1 and CDR2 (germline): MDHEN, SYDVKM. The CDR3 loop spans 14 amino acids. CDR3: CASSFSDRGREQYF. In DNA form, the CDR3 reads TGTGCCAGCAGTTTTTCTGACAGGGGGCGCGAGCAGTACTTC.

This rearrangement joins TRBV30 to TRBJ2-4; 12 nucleotides align to TRBD2. After removal of 1 base from V and 0 bases from J, the junction contained 4 bases not matched to a gene. The CDR3 consists of 17 residues. In germline, CDR1 is GTSNPN, CDR2 SVGIG (reference sequence). This CDR3 reads CAWSGLAGDSAKNIQYF. DNA of the CDR3: TGTGCCTGGAGTGGACTAGCGGGGGATTCAGCCAAAAACATTCAGTACTTC.

This rearrangement joins TRBV18 to TRBJ1-5; D gene ambiguous. Trimming took 3 bases from V and 2 from J, leaving 20 bases between them. The CDR3 runs 18 residues. Per germline, CDR1 KGHSH and CDR2 LQKENI. DNA for the CDR3: TGTGCCAGCTCACCGAGCCGATCCGTCCTTGAGGGCAATCAGCCCCAGCATTTT. Protein: CASSPSRSVLEGNQPQHF. The full variable domain, rest sourced from reference TRBV18 and TRBJ1-5, is NAGVMQNPRHLVRRRGQEARLRCSPMKGHSHVYWYRQLPEEGLKFMVYLQKENIIDESGMPKERFSAEFPKEGPSILRIQQVVRGDSAAYFCASSPSRSVLEGNQPQHFGDGTRLSIL.

This sequence joins TRBV30 and TRBJ1-1; 10 bases align to TRBD1. Germline V CDR1 and CDR2: GTSNPN, SVGIG (reference sequence). This CDR3 is 15 amino acids long. V gave up 2 bases and J gave up 4 bases; unmatched junction bases: 7. The CDR3 bases are TGTGCCTGGAGTAAGGTTGACAGGGGGCCCACTGAAGCTTTCTTT. Translating it yields CAWSKVDRGPTEAFF.

The V gene is TRBV5-4, the J gene TRBJ2-6, with 7 positions matching TRBD1. Germline trimming cut 4 bases from V and 0 bases from J; bases unmatched to any gene: 10. The CDR3 runs to 18 residues. The germline CDR1 and CDR2 sequences are SGHNT and YYREEE (reference sequence). This chain's CDR3 is CASSLRPGQNSGANVLTF. The CDR3 nucleotides read TGTGCCAGCAGCCTGAGACCGGGACAGAACTCTGGGGCCAACGTCCTGACTTTC.

This chain connects TRBV5-1 to TRBJ2-3; D gene ambiguous. The V gene lost 4 bases and the J gene lost 3 bases, with 9 bases spanning the gap. The CDR3 totals 13 residues. Germline V gene sequence: CDR1 SGHRS, CDR2 YFSETQ. The DNA of the CDR3 is TGCGCCAGCAGCGGTCTCGGGACAGATACGCAGTATTTT. Protein: CASSGLGTDTQYF. Full variable domain (outside the CDR3, taken from reference TRBV5-1 and TRBJ2-3): KAGVTQTPRYLIKTRGQQVTLSCSPISGHRSVSWYQQTPGQGLQFLFEYFSETQRNKGNFPGRFSGRQFSNSRSEMNVSTLELGDSALYLCASSGLGTDTQYFGPGTRLTVL.

The V call is TRBV6-5, the J call TRBJ1-1; D might be TRBD1 (5 bases). This CDR3 spans 14 amino acids. Between the trimmed V and J ends, which lost 9 bases and 0 bases, there was a span of 14 bases. Germline values: CDR1 MNHEY, CDR2 SVGAGI. The CDR3 is CASQGGHMNTEAFF. In DNA, the CDR3 is TGTGCCAGTCAGGGCGGACATATGAACACTGAAGCTTTCTTT.

This clone has a single count. The chain couples TRBV28 to TRBJ1-1; 8 nucleotides line up with TRBD1. The CDR3 runs to 14 residues. J lost 2 bases, V lost 6 bases, and 5 bases had no gene match. Germline V gene data show CDR1 as MDHEN and CDR2 as SYDVKM. The CDR3 bases are TGTGCCAGCAGCAAAACAGGGGGAAACACTGAAGCTTTCTTT. Its translation is CASSKTGGNTEAFF.

This clone was detected a few times. This chain connects TRBV15 to TRBJ1-6; 7 nucleotides line up with TRBD1. Losses at the gene ends were 2 bases for V and 12 bases for J; bases not matched to a gene: 10. CDR3 length equals 15 residues. The germline gives CDR1 LNHNV, CDR2 YYDKDF (reference sequence). The CDR3 DNA reads as TGTGCCACCAGCAGAAATACAGGGGATTATAGACCCCTCCACTTT. This sequence encodes CATSRNTGDYRPLHF.

In its sample, this clone was seen a few times. V and J are TRBV6-2 or TRBV6-3 and TRBJ2-7; a possible D gene is TRBD2 (7 bases). The CDR3 consists of 14 residues. Per germline, CDR1 MNHEY and CDR2 SVGEGT. Trimming took 0 bases from V and 2 from J, leaving 8 bases between them. The CDR3: CASSYSGGPYEQYF. In DNA, the CDR3 is TGTGCCAGCAGTTACTCGGGGGGGCCCTACGAGCAGTACTTC.

This chain links TRBV5-5 with TRBJ1-5; no firm D call. The V end lost 4 bases, the J end lost 0 bases, and 11 bases lay between the germline ends. The CDR3 has 15 amino acids. Per the germline V gene, CDR1 is SGHKS and CDR2 is YYEKEE (reference sequence). The CDR3 DNA sequence: TGTGCCAGCAGCCAAGACGGGGATAGCAATCAGCCCCAGCATTTT. It codes for CASSQDGDSNQPQHF.

The chain is built from TRBV7-3 and TRBJ2-3, with 9 bases aligning to TRBD2. Per germline, CDR1 SGHTA and CDR2 FQGTGA. V dropped 1 base and J dropped 7; count of bases not matched to a gene: 6. CDR3 length: 15 residues. CDR3 amino acids: CASSLKAGGIYTQYF. DNA of the CDR3: TGTGCCAGCAGCTTAAAAGCGGGGGGAATATATACGCAGTATTTT.

This clone was seen only once. The chain is built from TRBV18 and TRBJ2-7; 8 bases fit TRBD1. The V gene end was trimmed by 3 bases and the J gene end by 2 bases; junction bases not matched to a gene: 6. CDR3 length: 15 residues. Germline V gene data show CDR1 as KGHSH and CDR2 as LQKENI. The CDR3 is CASSPSRDRTYEQYF. In DNA, the CDR3 is TGTGCCAGCTCACCGTCCCGGGACAGGACCTACGAGCAGTACTTC.

The rearrangement uses TRBV4-3 and TRBJ2-1; TRBD1 agrees at 7 bases. V trimming: 0 bases; J trimming: 0 bases; junction bases outside the gene matches: 8. The CDR3 sequence is 18 residues long. The germline gives CDR1 LGHNA, CDR2 YSLEER. For the CDR3, the DNA is TGCGCCAGCAGCCAAGATAATAAGGGGGCTGTCTCCTACAATGAGCAGTTCTTC. Its translation: CASSQDNKGAVSYNEQFF.

The J gene is TRBJ1-1, the V gene TRBV28; D is undetermined. The germline V and J ends were trimmed by 3 bases and 3 bases, with 8 bases remaining between them. Looked up from germline, CDR1 is MDHEN and CDR2 is SYDVKM. The CDR3 contains 13 residues. CDR3: CASSLGEYTEAFF. The CDR3 region has the DNA TGTGCCAGCAGTTTGGGCGAGTACACTGAAGCTTTCTTT.

V gene TRBV2 combines with J gene TRBJ2-7, with 13 bases identical to TRBD2. The germline gives CDR1 SNHLY, CDR2 FYNNEI. V lost 6 bases to trimming and J lost 2 bases; unmatched junction nucleotides: 4. This CDR3 spans 15 amino acids. DNA for the CDR3: TGTGCCAGCAGCCGACTAGCGGGGGGCACCTACGAGCAGTACTTC. It specifies CASSRLAGGTYEQYF.

The gene calls are TRBV11-3 and TRBJ2-1; TRBD1 matches 9 bases. Germline lookup yields CDR1 SGHNT and CDR2 YENEEA. CDR3 length equals 19 residues. J was trimmed by 5 bases and V by 5 bases; bases with no gene match: 19. DNA for the CDR3: TGTGCCAGCAGCCCACATCCGGGACAGGGAGGTATTGGGGACAATGAGCAGTTCTTC. This gives the protein CASSPHPGQGGIGDNEQFF.

The chain employs TRBV5-1 and TRBJ2-2; D possibly corresponds to TRBD1 (6 bases). The CDR3 is 15 amino acids. V lost 1 base to trimming and J lost 2 bases, with 9 bases between them. Germline CDR1 and CDR2: SGHRS and YFSETQ. DNA of the CDR3: TGCGCCAGCAGCTTGTACAGGGTAAACACCGGGGAGCTGTTTTTT. Its protein product is CASSLYRVNTGELFF.

The rearrangement joins TRBV5-4 to TRBJ2-7; 14 bases line up with TRBD2. J gave up 3 bases and V 4 bases, and 6 bases lay outside the gene matches. Germline V lookup: CDR1 SGHNT, CDR2 YYREEE (reference sequence). CDR3 length: 16 amino acids. CDR3 bases: TGTGCCAGCAGCACGGGACTAGCGGGAGCAGGCTACGAGCAGTACTTC. This encodes CASSTGLAGAGYEQYF.

The V gene is TRBV30, the J gene TRBJ2-7; 9 bases map to TRBD1. CDR1 and CDR2 (germline): GTSNPN, SVGIG (reference sequence). This CDR3 has 15 amino acids. V dropped 0 bases and J dropped 7; count of bases not matched to a gene: 10. CDR3 region: CAWSVAGTGRGEQYF. The CDR3 DNA reads as TGTGCCTGGAGTGTAGCCGGGACAGGGAGAGGGGAGCAGTACTTC. Based on the CDR3 plus reference TRBV30 and TRBJ2-7, the full variable domain is SQTIHQWPATLVQPVGSPLSLECTVEGTSNPNLYWYRQAAGRGLQLLFYSVGIGQISSEVPQNLSASRPQDRQFILSSKKLLLSDSGFYLCAWSVAGTGRGEQYFGPGTRLTVT.

The chain has TRBV9 and TRBJ1-1; 9 positions match TRBD1. Losses at the gene ends were 0 bases for V and 1 base for J; bases not matched to a gene: 4. The CDR3 consists of 16 residues. Germline V gene data show CDR1 as SGDLS and CDR2 as YYNGEE. The CDR3 reads CASSVAPGQGNTEAFF. As DNA, the CDR3 is TGTGCCAGCAGCGTAGCTCCGGGACAGGGGAACACTGAAGCTTTCTTT.

V usage is TRBV7-3 and J usage is TRBJ2-3; TRBD2 matches 15 bases. Per germline, CDR1 SGHTA and CDR2 FQGTGA. The CDR3 loop spans 17 amino acids. The V segment lost 4 bases and the J segment 1 base; nucleotides outside the gene matches: 3. Written as DNA, the CDR3 is TGTGCCAGCAGCTCGGGACTAGCGGGGGGCCGCACAGATACGCAGTATTTT. Protein sequence: CASSSGLAGGRTDTQYF.

This clone was recorded at least ten times. The rearrangement links TRBV27 to TRBJ2-5, with D possibly being TRBD2 (7 bases). The germline V gene encodes CDR1 MNHEY and CDR2 SMNVEV (reference sequence). CDR3 length: 15 amino acids. V gave up 4 bases and J gave up 4 bases, with 16 bases separating them. CDR3 sequence reads: CASSSRGRGVETQYF. For the CDR3, the DNA is TGTGCCAGCAGTTCCCGGGGGAGGGGGGTAGAGACCCAGTACTTC.

In this sample, this clone turned up a few times. The rearrangement links TRBV7-8 to TRBJ2-7; D is uncertain. V was trimmed by 4 bases and J by 0 bases, leaving 10 bases between them. Germline loops: CDR1 SGHVS, CDR2 FQNEAQ. The CDR3 extends over 14 amino acids. CDR3: CASSSSGSSYEQYF. Written as DNA, the CDR3 is TGTGCCAGCAGCTCCTCCGGGTCCTCCTACGAGCAGTACTTC.

The CDR3 sequence: CATSDPGYGTGELFF. CDR3 DNA: TGTGCCACCAGTGATCCCGGGTATGGGACCGGGGAGCTGTTTTTT. The chain combines TRBV24-1 with TRBJ2-2; D remains unclear. CDR1 KGHDR and CDR2 SFDVKD come from the germline V gene. Between the trimmed V and J ends, which lost 3 bases and 5 bases, there was a span of 12 bases. The CDR3 covers 15 residues.